Presented here are 32 T cell receptor beta chains from one specimen sequenced in a study of T cells in Graves' hyperthyroidism and ophthalmopathy (dated by TCRdb to about 2019). Receptor amplification or capture employed multiplex PCR. Reads for this sample came from an Illumina HiSeq 2000. The TCR beta CDR3 regions were amplified from RNA transcripts. For the first round of RT-PCR on the TCR CDR3, the HTBI primer set was used together with the Qiagen OneStep RT-PCR kit. TCRdb redid the processing of the public reads, applying fastp at Q25 and MiXCR, and retained in-frame beta chains. Records with the same CDR3 protein are collapsed into one entry carrying the most frequent genes and DNA. The sample table holds about 610,000 distinct CDR3 sequences, of which roughly 14% were seen once. 3.5% to 4.5% of the sample is in the top ten clones. What was sequenced was blood. These receptors came from a woman aged 40-49 years with Graves' ophthalmopathy.

This clonotype came up many times. This chain connects TRBV19 to TRBJ1-2; D possibly corresponds to TRBD1 (5 bases). CDR1 and CDR2 from the germline V gene are LNHDA and SQIVND (reference sequence). The CDR3 extends over 16 amino acids. The V and J ends lost 3 bases and 4 bases respectively, with 18 bases between them. The DNA of the CDR3 is TGTGCCAGTAGTATCGCAGGGCTGCACCCCTTCTATGGCTACACCTTC. Its translation is CASSIAGLHPFYGYTF.

This clonotype was seen ten or more times. The chain employs TRBV2 and TRBJ1-1; D ambiguous. The germline V and J ends were trimmed by 5 bases and 4 bases, with 20 bases remaining between them. Per germline, CDR1 SNHLY and CDR2 FYNNEI. This CDR3 comprises 16 residues. The CDR3 region has the DNA TGTGCCAGCAGTTCTGTGAGTGGGTTCAGGAGCACTGAAGCTTTCTTT. It specifies CASSSVSGFRSTEAFF.

The chain employs TRBV6-1 and TRBJ2-7; D gene unclear. Germline V gene data show CDR1 as MNHNS and CDR2 as SASEGT. V gave up 7 bases and J gave up 0 bases, with 7 bases separating them. CDR3 length: 12 residues. The CDR3 DNA is TGTGCCAGCACTACTTACTCCTACGAGCAGTACTTC. Residues: CASTTYSYEQYF.

V and J are TRBV13 and TRBJ1-6; D is possibly TRBD1 (6 bases). The CDR3 totals 16 residues. V was trimmed by 3 bases and J by 4 bases, leaving 13 bases between them. The germline V gene encodes CDR1 PRHDT and CDR2 FYEKMQ (reference sequence). The CDR3 sequence is CASSLRNTGYNSPLHF. CDR3 coding DNA: TGTGCCAGCAGCTTGCGAAACACAGGGTATAATTCACCCCTCCACTTT.

This clonotype was seen many times. One junction end disagrees with the germline gene, perhaps due to a read error. V usage is TRBV5-1 and J usage is TRBJ1-1; 9 bases line up with TRBD1. The germline CDR1 and CDR2 sequences are SGHRS and YFSETQ. This CDR3 has 13 amino acids. CDR3 coding DNA: TGTGCCAGCAGTCCGGGACAGGGCACTGAAGCTTTCTTT. It is translated as CASSPGQGTEAFF.

This clonotype was seen ten or more times. V gene TRBV19 combines with J gene TRBJ1-2; no clear D gene. V was clipped by 7 bases and J by 2 bases, with 14 bases between them. The CDR3 is made up of 14 amino acids. Germline CDR1 is LNHDA and CDR2 is SQIVND (reference sequence). CDR3 residues: CASKIASLNYGYTF. The CDR3 DNA is TGTGCCAGTAAGATCGCCAGTCTGAACTATGGCTACACCTTC.

This chain joins TRBV5-1 and TRBJ1-1; TRBD1 agrees at 7 bases. The CDR3 covers 17 residues. The germline V gene has CDR1 SGHRS and CDR2 YFSETQ. The trim removed 4 bases at V and 0 bases at J, leaving 12 bases unmatched. The CDR3 DNA reads as TGCGCCAGCAGCCCAGGGGGGGCGACAGGGTTGAACACTGAAGCTTTCTTT. Translating gives CASSPGGATGLNTEAFF. Using reference TRBV5-1 and TRBJ1-1 for the parts outside the CDR3, the full variable domain is KAGVTQTPRYLIKTRGQQVTLSCSPISGHRSVSWYQQTPGQGLQFLFEYFSETQRNKGNFPGRFSGRQFSNSRSEMNVSTLELGDSALYLCASSPGGATGLNTEAFFGQGTRLTVV.

This clonotype was recorded at least ten times. V usage is TRBV6-2 or TRBV6-3 and J usage is TRBJ2-2; D is ambiguous. The CDR3 has 13 amino acids. Germline CDR1 and CDR2: MNHEY and SVGEGT. Between the trimmed V and J ends, which lost 2 bases and 5 bases, there was a span of 6 bases. In DNA, the CDR3 is TGTGCCAGCAGTTACCATCTTACCGGGGAGCTGTTTTTT. It codes for CASSYHLTGELFF.

The V and J genes are TRBV11-1 and TRBJ2-1; 9 nucleotides align to TRBD1. The CDR3 is 16 amino acids. Germline CDR1 and CDR2: SGHAT and FQDESV (reference sequence). Unmatched junction bases numbered 8, after V lost 4 bases and J lost 4 bases. The CDR3 sequence is CASSSESGTGYNEQFF. DNA of the CDR3: TGTGCCAGCAGCTCAGAATCCGGGACAGGGTACAATGAGCAGTTCTTC.

Only one count was recorded for this clonotype. The final CDR3 position lacks the conserved phenylalanine or tryptophan, pointing to a likely read error. J is TRBJ2-5 and V is TRBV9; D possibly corresponds to TRBD2 (6 bases). The CDR3 loop spans 15 amino acids. V shed 4 bases and J shed 4 bases, with 17 bases lying between them. Germline V gives CDR1 SGDLS, CDR2 YYNGEE. The CDR3 DNA reads TGTGCCAGCAGCACCCGGGGGTTAGCGGTAGAGACCCAGTACCTC. Its protein is CASSTRGLAVETQYL.

At least ten counts were recorded for this clonotype. The chain has TRBV28 and TRBJ2-7; the match to TRBD1 covers 7 bases. Germline V gives CDR1 MDHEN, CDR2 SYDVKM. J lost 7 bases, V lost 7 bases, and 10 bases had no gene match. The CDR3 has 13 amino acids. For the CDR3, the DNA is TGTGCCAGCATGTCAGGGGGATTACAAGAGCAGTACTTC. Encoded protein: CASMSGGLQEQYF. The full variable domain, its missing parts supplied by reference TRBV28 and TRBJ2-7, is DVKVTQSSRYLVKRTGEKVFLECVQDMDHENMFWYRQDPGLGLRLIYFSYDVKMKEKGDIPEGYSVSREKKERFSLILESASTNQTSMYLCASMSGGLQEQYFGPGTRLTVT.

The table lists this clonotype with many counts. The V and J genes are TRBV19 and TRBJ1-2; D ambiguous. Trimming pared 10 bases from V and 8 bases from J, leaving 20 bases between. Per the germline V gene, CDR1 is LNHDA and CDR2 is SQIVND (reference sequence). The CDR3 spans 13 residues. The chain's CDR3 is CATRDDRLGGYTF. The CDR3 DNA sequence: TGTGCCACCCGCGACGATCGGCTCGGCGGCTACACCTTC.

This clonotype was counted once. The chain carries TRBV7-2 and TRBJ1-5, with D possibly matching TRBD1 (5 bases). CDR3 length: 15 amino acids. Germline V gene lookup returns CDR1 SGHTA and CDR2 FQGNSA. V gave up 3 bases and J gave up 4 bases, with 13 bases separating them. CDR3 loop: CASSLELDRNQPQHF. The CDR3 DNA is TGTGCCAGCAGCTTGGAGTTAGACAGAAATCAGCCCCAGCATTTT.

There are many counts of this clonotype. This chain uses TRBV28 with TRBJ2-7; TRBD2 matches at 14 bases. This CDR3 spans 19 amino acids. Trimming took 5 bases from V and 3 from J; bases not matched to a gene: 15. Germline V gives CDR1 MDHEN, CDR2 SYDVKM. CDR3 nucleotides: TGTGCCAGCAGTCCTAATCCCGGGACTAGCGGGAGAAGGAACTACGAGCAGTACTTC. Encoded protein: CASSPNPGTSGRRNYEQYF.

This clonotype has a handful of counts. This rearrangement joins TRBV4-2 to TRBJ2-1; D call uncertain. V lost 0 bases to trimming and J lost 7 bases, with 19 bases between them. Germline V CDR1 and CDR2: LGHNA, YNFKEQ. This CDR3 has 17 residues. CDR3 protein: CASSQDGTNSKANEQFF. The CDR3 region has the DNA TGTGCCAGCAGCCAAGATGGTACGAATTCAAAAGCTAATGAGCAGTTCTTC.

The chain uses TRBV11-3 and TRBJ1-2, with 7 positions matching TRBD1. The junction had 8 bases not matched to a gene; V was cut back by 2 bases and J by 8 bases. Germline loops: CDR1 SGHNT, CDR2 YENEEA. This CDR3 has 14 amino acids. DNA for the CDR3: TGTGCCAGCAGCTTAACGATGGTAGGGGGCGGCTACACCTTC. This gives the protein CASSLTMVGGGYTF. Looking up the rest from reference TRBV11-3 and TRBJ1-2 gives the full variable domain: EAGVVQSPRYKIIEKKQPVAFWCNPISGHNTLYWYLQNLGQGPELLIRYENEEAVDDSQLPKDRFSAERLKGVDSTLKIQPAELGDSAVYLCASSLTMVGGGYTFGSGTRLTVV.

The sample holds a few counts of this clonotype. The chain has TRBV5-1 and TRBJ1-3; 8 bases are shared with TRBD1. Germline V lookup: CDR1 SGHRS, CDR2 YFSETQ. V trimming: 4 bases; J trimming: 0 bases; junction bases outside the gene matches: 6. The CDR3 spans 16 residues. The CDR3 loop is CASSVPTGASGNTIYF. The CDR3 bases are TGCGCCAGCAGCGTACCGACAGGGGCCTCTGGAAACACCATATATTTT.

This clonotype was seen repeatedly, ten times or more. The CDR3 here is CASSLYPLAGGGTKDYEQYF. CDR3 coding DNA: TGTGCCAGCAGCCTATACCCACTAGCGGGAGGCGGGACTAAAGACTACGAGCAGTACTTC. This chain uses TRBV4-2 with TRBJ2-7; 12 nucleotides match TRBD2. V lost 4 bases, J lost 3 bases, and 19 bases stayed unmatched. CDR3 length: 20 residues. CDR1 is LGHNA, CDR2 YNFKEQ, per germline.

This clonotype was recorded at least ten times. V is TRBV11-3 and J is TRBJ1-2; perhaps TRBD1 as D (5 bases). The CDR3 length is 13 residues. Trimming cost V 8 bases and J 2 bases, with 12 bases left between them. Germline V gene sequence: CDR1 SGHNT, CDR2 YENEEA. The CDR3 sequence is CASRVGLNYGYTF. Written as DNA, the CDR3 is TGTGCCAGCCGGGTGGGGCTAAACTATGGCTACACCTTC.

This chain links TRBV7-3 with TRBJ2-1; D is undetermined. The V gene lost 0 bases and the J gene lost 8 bases, with 8 bases spanning the gap. This CDR3 is 13 amino acids long. The V gene's germline CDR1 is SGHTA and CDR2 FQGTGA. The chain's CDR3 is CASSLTPYHEQFF. The CDR3 DNA is TGTGCCAGCAGCTTAACCCCATACCATGAGCAGTTCTTC. Variable domain in full (rest from reference TRBV7-3 and TRBJ2-1): GAGVSQTPSNKVTEKGKYVELRCDPISGHTALYWYRQSLGQGPEFLIYFQGTGAADDSGLPNDRFFAVRPEGSVSTLKIQRTERGDSAVYLCASSLTPYHEQFFGPGTRLTVL.

In its sample, this clonotype was seen many times. This chain joins TRBV28 and TRBJ1-2, with 7 positions matching TRBD1. Germline V lookup: CDR1 MDHEN, CDR2 SYDVKM. The CDR3 length is 16 residues. J was trimmed by 3 bases and V by 8 bases; bases with no gene match: 15. The CDR3 nucleotides read TGTGCCAGCTCTACCTCCCCGGGACAGCGGCACTATGGCTACACCTTC. Residues: CASSTSPGQRHYGYTF.

The table lists this clonotype with a few counts. The chain links TRBV19 to TRBJ2-7; 7 nucleotides align to TRBD2. Germline V gene data show CDR1 as LNHDA and CDR2 as SQIVND (reference sequence). After removal of 8 bases from V and 3 bases from J, the junction contained 13 bases not matched to a gene. This CDR3 contains 15 residues. CDR3 nucleotides: TGTGCCAGTCTCTCAAAGCGGGAAGAAAACTACGAGCAGTACTTC. Protein product: CASLSKREENYEQYF.

The CDR3 bases are TGCGCCAGCAGCTTGGCCCAAGGAGTCCGCTACGAGCAGTACTTC. Its protein is CASSLAQGVRYEQYF. This sequence joins TRBV5-1 and TRBJ2-7; D unclear. Germline loops: CDR1 SGHRS, CDR2 YFSETQ. V was shortened by 0 bases and J by 3 bases, with 13 bases between the two germline ends. This CDR3 is 15 amino acids long.

The chain recombines TRBV7-2 with TRBJ2-7; weak D call: TRBD2 (5 bases). Deletions cut 5 bases from V and 3 bases from J, with 14 bases between. Germline V gene sequence: CDR1 SGHTA, CDR2 FQGNSA. This CDR3 comprises 14 residues. CDR3 sequence: CASSTPGSDYEQYF. The DNA for the CDR3 is TGTGCCAGCAGCACCCCGGGGTCCGACTACGAGCAGTACTTC.

The table lists this clonotype with many counts. This chain uses TRBV18 with TRBJ1-3; maybe TRBD1 (6 bases). CDR1 is KGHSH and CDR2 is LQKENI in the germline V gene. This CDR3 is 17 amino acids long. V lost 2 bases, J lost 2 bases, and 16 bases lay in between. In nucleotides, the CDR3 is TGTGCCAGCTCACCAAGGGGGACGGCGACTGCTGGAAACACCATATATTTT. This gives the protein CASSPRGTATAGNTIYF.

This clonotype was observed at least ten times. The chain uses TRBV6-1 and TRBJ2-7, with D possibly matching TRBD1 (6 bases). The germline V and J ends were trimmed by 3 bases and 2 bases, with 11 bases remaining between them. Germline-derived CDR1 and CDR2 are MNHNS and SASEGT. CDR3 length: 14 amino acids. For the CDR3, the DNA is TGTGCCAGCAGTGAGTTGACAGGAACCTACGAGCAGTACTTC. This gives the protein CASSELTGTYEQYF.

This clonotype was counted ten times or more. This chain uses TRBV7-2 with TRBJ2-7; weak D call: TRBD2 (5 bases). Germline V lookup: CDR1 SGHTA, CDR2 FQGNSA. The CDR3 loop spans 14 amino acids. V was shortened by 0 bases and J by 3 bases, with 9 bases between the two germline ends. The CDR3 sequence is CASSLAGALYEQYF. In DNA form, the CDR3 reads TGTGCCAGCAGCTTAGCGGGAGCCCTCTACGAGCAGTACTTC. The full variable domain, in which reference TRBV7-2 and TRBJ2-7 provide the parts outside the CDR3, is GAGVSQSPSNKVTEKGKDVELRCDPISGHTALYWYRQSLGQGLEFLIYFQGNSAPDKSGLPSDRFSAERTGGSVSTLTIQRTQQEDSAVYLCASSLAGALYEQYFGPGTRLTVT.

This clonotype was detected only a few times. Here the CDR3 DNA reads TGTGCCAGTAGTAAGGGGCAAGTGAACACTGAAGCTTTCTTT. Translating it yields CASSKGQVNTEAFF. The V call is TRBV19, the J call TRBJ1-1, with D perhaps TRBD1 (5 bases). Germline assignment: CDR1 LNHDA and CDR2 SQIVND (reference sequence). The ends were cut back, 4 bases at V and 0 bases at J, with 9 bases in the middle. The CDR3 contains 14 residues.

The genes are TRBV6-1 and TRBJ2-7; D not resolved. V lost 6 bases, J lost 5 bases, and 8 bases lay in between. Germline values: CDR1 MNHNS, CDR2 SASEGT. There are 11 residues in the CDR3. DNA for the CDR3: TGTGCCAGCAGAACCCTTAACGAGCAGTACTTC. Translation: CASRTLNEQYF.

The rearrangement uses TRBV6-1 and TRBJ1-1; D call uncertain. Trimming left V 5 bases short and J 0 bases short, with 7 bases between. The CDR3 is made up of 13 amino acids. Germline CDR1 and CDR2: MNHNS and SASEGT. For the CDR3, the DNA is TGTGCCAGCAGTCAGAGATTGAACACTGAAGCTTTCTTT. It yields the protein CASSQRLNTEAFF.

This rearrangement joins TRBV5-4 to TRBJ2-1; D not certain. In germline, CDR1 is SGHNT, CDR2 YYREEE (reference sequence). This CDR3 has 12 residues. V lost 0 bases, J lost 9 bases, and 7 bases lay in between. CDR3 loop: CASSLGGIEQFF. The CDR3 DNA sequence: TGTGCCAGCAGCTTGGGGGGTATTGAGCAGTTCTTC.

There are a few counts of this clonotype. This chain connects TRBV4-1 to TRBJ2-2, with TRBD1 identical over 10 bases. V trimming: 4 bases; J trimming: 6 bases; junction bases outside the gene matches: 8. CDR3 length: 16 residues. Germline V gives CDR1 MGHRA, CDR2 YSYEKL. CDR3 nucleotide sequence: TGCGCCAGCAGCCGAGGAGTCGGGACAGGGGCCGGGGAGCTGTTTTTT. As protein: CASSRGVGTGAGELFF.